This TCR beta chain was identified during a study of blood T cells in healthy people across ages. General study results and limits: Age showed a roughly linear inverse relationship with TCR beta diversity per million T cells. Estimates drawn from one million T cells were deemed to understate diversity. Higher diversity and more naive CD4+ cells were features of long-lived donors, compared to aged donors.

Comment on this clonotype: The antigen remains undetermined.

Sample-barcoded 5' priming and a J-beta primer mix drove a second PCR of about 6 to 11 cycles. Sequencing yielded, for each sample, at least 3 million paired-end reads carrying CDR3. TCRdb called the 5' RACE reads again in MiXCR, with one record for every CDR3 protein. This sample has roughly 1.4 million distinct CDR3 sequences, with 55% to 75% found just once. CDR1 and CDR2 from the germline V gene are SQVTM and ANQGSEA. This CDR3 has 12 amino acids. V dropped 6 bases and J dropped 5 bases, with 11 bases sitting between them. The sequence was obtained from a man between 18 and 35 years old in good health. The rearrangement joins TRBV29-1 to TRBJ2-1; D ambiguous. The sample consisted of blood. DNA of the CDR3: TGCAGCGTAGAGGACGGAAACAATGAGCAGTTCTTC. Translating it yields CSVEDGNNEQFF.